The subject of this entry is one T cell receptor beta chain. This sample was included in a study of blood T cell repertoires in COVID-19. Background on the study: Whether acute or convalescent, the COVID-19 samples came from the United States, Italy and Spain.

Here immunoSEQ multiplex PCR was the method, and the copy in TCRdb shows in-frame clones only, minus some. The sample yields about 180,000 clones, under 90% seen once. The sequenced sample was peripheral blood. This TCR was sampled from a woman over 75 with active or convalescent COVID-19.

The CDR3 region is CASGYSGSGTGELFF. The CDR3 DNA sequence: TGTGCCAGCGGTTATAGCGGGAGCGGCACCGGGGAGCTGTTTTTT. The chain has TRBV28 and TRBJ2-2, with TRBD2 identical over 9 bases. CDR1 is MDHEN, CDR2 SYDVKM, per germline. The CDR3 is made up of 15 amino acids. The V gene end was trimmed by 8 bases and the J gene end by 4 bases; junction bases not matched to a gene: 8.